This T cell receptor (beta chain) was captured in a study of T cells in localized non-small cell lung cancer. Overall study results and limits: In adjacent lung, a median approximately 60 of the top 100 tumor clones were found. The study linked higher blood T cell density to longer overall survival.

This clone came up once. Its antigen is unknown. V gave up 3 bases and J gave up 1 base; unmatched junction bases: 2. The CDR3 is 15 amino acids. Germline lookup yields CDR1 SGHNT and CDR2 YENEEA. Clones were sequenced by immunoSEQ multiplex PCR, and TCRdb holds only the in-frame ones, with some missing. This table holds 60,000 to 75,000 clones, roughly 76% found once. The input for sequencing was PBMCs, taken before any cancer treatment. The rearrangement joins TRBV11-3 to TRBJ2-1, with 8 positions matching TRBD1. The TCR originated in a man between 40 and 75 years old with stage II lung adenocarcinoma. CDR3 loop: CASSLDRESYNEQFF. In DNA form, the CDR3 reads TGTGCCAGCAGCTTGGACAGGGAATCCTACAATGAGCAGTTCTTC.